This TCR beta chain was captured by sequencing in a study of T-cell memory formation after mild COVID-19. Study-wide background: TCR clusters were mostly donor specific.

With regard to this clonotype: Its specificity is unknown.

Overall study results and limits: Later expanders leaned toward CD4+, whereas clones contracting from day 15 to 85 were balanced CD4/CD8.

TCRdb re-called the 5' RACE reads with MiXCR, one entry per CDR3 protein. The sample has roughly 600,000 distinct CDR3 sequences, around 17% seen once; the top ten hold 9.5% to 15%. The germline V and J ends were trimmed by 6 bases and 4 bases, with 14 bases remaining between them. This CDR3 is built from 13 residues. Germline V lookup: CDR1 SGHRS, CDR2 YFSETQ. This receptor was identified in an adult woman who had mild COVID-19 (a few samples of this study predate the infection). Cell type and time point are not known. The sequenced sample was PBMCs or a T cell subset sorted from them (not recorded which). V gene TRBV5-1 combines with J gene TRBJ2-7; D remains unclear. CDR3: CASKAAARYEQYF. In nucleotides, the CDR3 is TGCGCCAGCAAGGCGGCGGCCAGATACGAGCAGTACTTC.